This T cell receptor (beta chain) comes out of a study of T cell responses to AZD1222 COVID-19 vaccine. Study information: Second-dose intervals of approximately 4 or approximately 12 weeks were pooled. Study observations and caveats: Vaccination with two AZD1222 doses was followed by a rise in Spike-specific TCR breadth and depth. Just six AZD1222 recipients tested seropositive at baseline.

Notes on this clone: Its antigen is as yet unknown.

Produced via immunoSEQ multiplex PCR; TCRdb's table is partial and in-frame only. This sample yields some 120,000 clones, of which roughly 90% are seen a single time; roughly 1.4% belongs to the top ten. The CDR3 runs 14 residues. CDR1 and CDR2 from the germline V gene are LNHNV and YYDKDF (reference sequence). The V gene lost 0 bases and the J gene lost 8 bases, with 12 bases spanning the gap. The chain is built from TRBV15 and TRBJ2-3; D perhaps matches TRBD2 (6 bases). Sequencing used peripheral blood, obtained on day 0 of AZD1222 vaccination. The receptor comes from an adult in good health. Here the CDR3 DNA reads TGTGCCACCAGCAGAGATTTGGACTATGGTACGCAGTATTTT. Its protein is CATSRDLDYGTQYF.